This TCR beta chain was found in a study of Graves' ophthalmopathy and Graves' hyperthyroidism. This clonotype was observed many times. V gave up 5 bases and J gave up 4 bases, with 12 bases separating them. CDR1 is LNHDA and CDR2 is SQIVND in the germline V gene (reference sequence). The CDR3 loop spans 13 amino acids. The authors amplified TCR beta CDR3 regions from RNA transcripts. An opening RT-PCR round employed HTBI primers and preceded a second-round multiplex PCR. In TCRdb, the multiplex PCR reads were re-called with MiXCR into one record per CDR3 protein. This table has hundreds of thousands of distinct CDR3 sequences, about two fifths appearing once.

The TCR sequence derives from an adult man with Graves' ophthalmopathy. This rearrangement joins TRBV19 to TRBJ2-7; the D gene is possibly TRBD1 (6 bases). What was sequenced was peripheral blood. CDR3 sequence reads: CASSPLDRYEQYF. The CDR3 DNA sequence: TGTGCCAGTAGTCCCCTGGACAGATACGAGCAGTACTTC.